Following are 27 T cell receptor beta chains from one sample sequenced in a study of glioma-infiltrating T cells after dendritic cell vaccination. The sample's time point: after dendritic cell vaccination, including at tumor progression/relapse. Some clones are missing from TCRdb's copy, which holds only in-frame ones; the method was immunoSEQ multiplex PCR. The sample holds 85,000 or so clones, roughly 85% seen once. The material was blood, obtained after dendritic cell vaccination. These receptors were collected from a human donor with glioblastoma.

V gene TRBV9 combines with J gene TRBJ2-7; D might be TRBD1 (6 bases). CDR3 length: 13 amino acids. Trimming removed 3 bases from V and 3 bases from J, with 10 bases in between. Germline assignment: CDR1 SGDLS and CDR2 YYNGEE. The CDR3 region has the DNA TGTGCCAGCAGCGGGACAGCCTTCTACGAGCAGTACTTC. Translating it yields CASSGTAFYEQYF.

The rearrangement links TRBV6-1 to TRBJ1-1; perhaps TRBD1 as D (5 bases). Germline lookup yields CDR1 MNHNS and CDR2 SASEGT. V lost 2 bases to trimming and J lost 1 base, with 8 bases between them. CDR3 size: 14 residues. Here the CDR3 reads CASSEYGGNTEAFF. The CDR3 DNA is TGTGCCAGCAGTGAATACGGGGGGAACACTGAAGCTTTCTTT.

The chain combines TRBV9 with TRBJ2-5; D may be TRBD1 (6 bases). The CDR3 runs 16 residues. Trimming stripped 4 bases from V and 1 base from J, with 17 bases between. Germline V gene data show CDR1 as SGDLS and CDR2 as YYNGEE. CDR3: CASSILGGNVQETQYF. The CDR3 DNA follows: TGTGCCAGCAGCATCCTTGGGGGCAACGTCCAAGAGACCCAGTACTTC.

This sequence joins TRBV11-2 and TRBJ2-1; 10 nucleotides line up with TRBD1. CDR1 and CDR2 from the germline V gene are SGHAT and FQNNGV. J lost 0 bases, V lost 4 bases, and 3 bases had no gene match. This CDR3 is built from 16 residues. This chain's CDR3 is CASSYGTGVSYNEQFF. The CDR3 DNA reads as TGTGCCAGCAGCTATGGGACAGGGGTCTCCTACAATGAGCAGTTCTTC.

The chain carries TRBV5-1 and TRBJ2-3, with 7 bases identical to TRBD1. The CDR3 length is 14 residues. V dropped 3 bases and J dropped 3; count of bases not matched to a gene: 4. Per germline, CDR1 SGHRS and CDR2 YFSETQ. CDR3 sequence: CASSWTGRTDTQYF. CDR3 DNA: TGCGCCAGCAGCTGGACAGGTCGGACAGATACGCAGTATTTT.

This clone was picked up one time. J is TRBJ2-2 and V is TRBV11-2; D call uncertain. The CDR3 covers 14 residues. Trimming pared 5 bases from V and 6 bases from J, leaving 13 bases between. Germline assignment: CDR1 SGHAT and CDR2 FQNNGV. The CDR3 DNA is TGTGCCAGCAGCCTACAGCAATATTCCGGGGAGCTGTTTTTT. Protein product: CASSLQQYSGELFF.

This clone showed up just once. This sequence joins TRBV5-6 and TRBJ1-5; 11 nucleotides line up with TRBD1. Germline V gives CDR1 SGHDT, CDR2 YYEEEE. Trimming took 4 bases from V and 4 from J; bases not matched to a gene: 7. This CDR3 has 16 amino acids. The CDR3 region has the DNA TGTGCCAGCAGCGGACGGACAGGGGGCGGGAATCAGCCCCAGCATTTT. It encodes CASSGRTGGGNQPQHF.

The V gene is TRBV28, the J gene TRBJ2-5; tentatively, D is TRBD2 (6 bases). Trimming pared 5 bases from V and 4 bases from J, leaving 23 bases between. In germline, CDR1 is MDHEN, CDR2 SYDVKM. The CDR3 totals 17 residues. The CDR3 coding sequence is TGTGCCAGCAGTCCTCGGTCGGGAGTCAGTGGTCTAGAGACCCAGTACTTC. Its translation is CASSPRSGVSGLETQYF.

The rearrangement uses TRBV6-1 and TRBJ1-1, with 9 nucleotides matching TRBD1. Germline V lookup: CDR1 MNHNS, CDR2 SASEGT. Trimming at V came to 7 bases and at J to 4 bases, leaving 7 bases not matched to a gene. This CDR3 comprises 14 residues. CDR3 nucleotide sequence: TGTGCCAGCACCCGACAGGGGGAGGGCACTGAAGCTTTCTTT. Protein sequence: CASTRQGEGTEAFF.

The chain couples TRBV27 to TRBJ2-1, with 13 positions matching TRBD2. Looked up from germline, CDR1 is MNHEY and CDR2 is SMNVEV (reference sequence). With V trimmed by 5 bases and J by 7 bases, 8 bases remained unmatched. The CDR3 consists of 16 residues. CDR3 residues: CASSPKLAGGLNEQFF. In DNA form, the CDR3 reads TGTGCCAGCAGTCCCAAACTAGCGGGAGGGTTGAATGAGCAGTTCTTC.

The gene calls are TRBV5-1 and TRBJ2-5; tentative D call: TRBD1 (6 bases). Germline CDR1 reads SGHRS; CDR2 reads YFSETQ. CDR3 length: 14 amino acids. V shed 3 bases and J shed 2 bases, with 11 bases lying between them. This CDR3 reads CASSSLDSQETQYF. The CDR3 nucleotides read TGCGCCAGCAGCTCACTGGACAGTCAAGAGACCCAGTACTTC.

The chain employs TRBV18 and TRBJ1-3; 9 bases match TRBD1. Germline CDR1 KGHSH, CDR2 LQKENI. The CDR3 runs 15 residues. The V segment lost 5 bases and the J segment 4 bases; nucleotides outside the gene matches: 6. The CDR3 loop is CASSVGQGIGNTIYF. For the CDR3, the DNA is TGTGCCAGCTCAGTCGGACAGGGGATCGGAAACACCATATATTTT. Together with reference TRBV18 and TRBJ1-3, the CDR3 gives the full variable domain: NAGVMQNPRHLVRRRGQEARLRCSPMKGHSHVYWYRQLPEEGLKFMVYLQKENIIDESGMPKERFSAEFPKEGPSILRIQQVVRGDSAAYFCASSVGQGIGNTIYFGEGSWLTVV.

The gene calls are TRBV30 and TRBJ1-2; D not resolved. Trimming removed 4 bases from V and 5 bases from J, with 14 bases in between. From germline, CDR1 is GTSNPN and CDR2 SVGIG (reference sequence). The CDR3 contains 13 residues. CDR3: CAWTQAVVYGYTF. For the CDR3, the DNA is TGTGCCTGGACCCAAGCCGTGGTGTATGGCTACACCTTC.

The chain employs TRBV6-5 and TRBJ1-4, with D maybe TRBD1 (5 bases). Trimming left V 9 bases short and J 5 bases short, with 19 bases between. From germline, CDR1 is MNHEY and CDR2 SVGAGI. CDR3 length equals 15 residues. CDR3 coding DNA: TGTGCCAGTGGCTATTCCAGGGATGCGAATGAAAAACTGTTTTTT. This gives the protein CASGYSRDANEKLFF.

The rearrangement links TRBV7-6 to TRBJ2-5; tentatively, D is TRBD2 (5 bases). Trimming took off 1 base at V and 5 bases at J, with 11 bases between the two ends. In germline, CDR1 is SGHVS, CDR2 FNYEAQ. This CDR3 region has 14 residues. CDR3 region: CASSLGPGWETQYF. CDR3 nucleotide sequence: TGTGCCAGCAGCTTAGGGCCGGGGTGGGAGACCCAGTACTTC.

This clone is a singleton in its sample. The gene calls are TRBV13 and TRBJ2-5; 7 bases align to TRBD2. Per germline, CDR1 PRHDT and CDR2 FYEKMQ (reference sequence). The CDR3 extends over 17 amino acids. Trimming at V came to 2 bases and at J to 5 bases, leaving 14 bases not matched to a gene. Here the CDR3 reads CASSLRGDYSSMETQYF. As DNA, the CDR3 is TGTGCCAGCAGCTTACGAGGGGACTACAGTTCGATGGAGACCCAGTACTTC.

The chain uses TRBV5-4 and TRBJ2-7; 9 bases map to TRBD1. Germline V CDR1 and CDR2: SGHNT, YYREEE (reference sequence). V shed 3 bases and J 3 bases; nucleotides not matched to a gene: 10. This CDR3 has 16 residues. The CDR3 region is CASSSAPGQGVYEQYF. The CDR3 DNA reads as TGTGCCAGCAGCTCCGCACCGGGACAGGGTGTCTACGAGCAGTACTTC.

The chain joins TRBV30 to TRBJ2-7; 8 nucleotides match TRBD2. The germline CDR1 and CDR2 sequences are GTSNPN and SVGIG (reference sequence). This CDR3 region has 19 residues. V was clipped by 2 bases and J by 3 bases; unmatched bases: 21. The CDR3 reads CAWSPFGSGRVGRDYEQYF. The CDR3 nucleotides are TGTGCCTGGAGTCCCTTCGGTTCAGGGCGGGTCGGGAGGGACTACGAGCAGTACTTC.

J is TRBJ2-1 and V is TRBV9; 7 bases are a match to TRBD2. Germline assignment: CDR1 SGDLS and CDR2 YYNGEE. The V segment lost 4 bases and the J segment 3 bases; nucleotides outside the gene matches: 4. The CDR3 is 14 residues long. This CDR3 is CASSTSGDYNEQFF. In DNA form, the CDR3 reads TGTGCCAGCAGCACCAGCGGGGACTACAATGAGCAGTTCTTC. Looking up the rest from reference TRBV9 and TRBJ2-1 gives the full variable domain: DSGVTQTPKHLITATGQRVTLRCSPRSGDLSVYWYQQSLDQGLQFLIQYYNGEERAKGNILERFSAQQFPDLHSELNLSSLELGDSALYFCASSTSGDYNEQFFGPGTRLTVL.

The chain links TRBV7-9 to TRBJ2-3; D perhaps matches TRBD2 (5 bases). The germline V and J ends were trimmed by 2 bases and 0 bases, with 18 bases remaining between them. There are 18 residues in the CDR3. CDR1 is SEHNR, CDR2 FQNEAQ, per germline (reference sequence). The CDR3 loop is CASSLQAARDLSTDTQYF. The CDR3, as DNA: TGTGCCAGCAGCTTACAGGCAGCCCGGGATTTGAGCACAGATACGCAGTATTTT. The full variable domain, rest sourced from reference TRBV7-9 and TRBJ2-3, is DTGVSQNPRHKITKRGQNVTFRCDPISEHNRLYWYRQTLGQGPEFLTYFQNEAQLEKSRLLSDRFSAERPKGSFSTLEIQRTEQGDSAMYLCASSLQAARDLSTDTQYFGPGTRLTVL.

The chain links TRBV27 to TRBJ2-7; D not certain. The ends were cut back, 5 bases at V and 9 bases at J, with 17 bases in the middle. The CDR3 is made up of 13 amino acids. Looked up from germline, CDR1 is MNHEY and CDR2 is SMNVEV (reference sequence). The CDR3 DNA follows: TGTGCCAGCAGTCCCACCCTGATGTTCGGGCAGTACTTC. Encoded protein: CASSPTLMFGQYF.

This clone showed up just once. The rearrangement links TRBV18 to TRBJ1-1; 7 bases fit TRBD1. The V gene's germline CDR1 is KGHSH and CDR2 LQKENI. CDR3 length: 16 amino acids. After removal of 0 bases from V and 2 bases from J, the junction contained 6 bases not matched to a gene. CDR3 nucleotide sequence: TGTGCCAGCTCACCACCGGGACAGAAGTTAAACACTGAAGCTTTCTTT. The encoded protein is CASSPPGQKLNTEAFF. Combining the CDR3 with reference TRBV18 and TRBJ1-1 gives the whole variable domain NAGVMQNPRHLVRRRGQEARLRCSPMKGHSHVYWYRQLPEEGLKFMVYLQKENIIDESGMPKERFSAEFPKEGPSILRIQQVVRGDSAAYFCASSPPGQKLNTEAFFGQGTRLTVV.

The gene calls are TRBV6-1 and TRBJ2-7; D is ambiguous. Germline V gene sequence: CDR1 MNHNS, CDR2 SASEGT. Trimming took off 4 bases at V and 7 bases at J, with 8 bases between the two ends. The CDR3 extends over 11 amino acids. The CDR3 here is CASSGSREQYF. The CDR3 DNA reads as TGTGCCAGCAGTGGGAGTCGGGAGCAGTACTTC.

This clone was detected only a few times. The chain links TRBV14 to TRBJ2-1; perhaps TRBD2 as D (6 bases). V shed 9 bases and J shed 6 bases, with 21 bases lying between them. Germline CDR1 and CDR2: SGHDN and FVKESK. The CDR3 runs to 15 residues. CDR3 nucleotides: TGTGCCAGTTCACCCGGGAGCACGTACTCCAATGAGCAGTTCTTC. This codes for CASSPGSTYSNEQFF.

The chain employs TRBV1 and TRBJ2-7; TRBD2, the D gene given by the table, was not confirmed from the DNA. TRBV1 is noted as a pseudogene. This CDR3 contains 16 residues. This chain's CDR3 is CTSRPGPGLAPYEQYF. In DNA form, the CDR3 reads TGCACCAGCAGACCTGGACCTGGACTAGCTCCTTACGAGCAGTACTTC.

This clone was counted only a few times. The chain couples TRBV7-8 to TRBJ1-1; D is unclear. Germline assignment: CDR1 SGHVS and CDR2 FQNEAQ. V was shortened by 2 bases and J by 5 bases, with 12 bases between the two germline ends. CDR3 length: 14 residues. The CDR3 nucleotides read TGTGCCAGCAGCTTATACCCCTCGGGAACTGAAGCTTTCTTT. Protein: CASSLYPSGTEAFF.

CDR3 protein: CAWRRAGGPYNEQFF. In DNA, the CDR3 is TGTGCCTGGAGGAGGGCGGGAGGGCCCTACAATGAGCAGTTCTTC. The chain combines TRBV30 with TRBJ2-1; 9 positions agree with TRBD2. The CDR3 extends over 15 amino acids. V lost 3 bases to trimming and J lost 2 bases; unmatched junction nucleotides: 5. Germline lookup yields CDR1 GTSNPN and CDR2 SVGIG (reference sequence).